The sequence of this T cell receptor beta chain was determined in a study of beta chain features in type 1 diabetes. Across the whole study: In age, gender and cell yields, patients were similar to healthy donors.

TCRB transcripts that were expressed got sequenced, as all of the isolated RNA had been reverse transcribed. Samples of naive, central memory and regulatory T cells yielded a mean of about 3.4 million reads. The assay was immunoSEQ multiplex PCR, and TCRdb's table has in-frame clones only and misses some. The repertoire holds hundreds of thousands of clones, with approximately 30% as singletons. This CDR3 is built from 15 residues. V shed 5 bases and J 1 base; nucleotides not matched to a gene: 5. CDR1 SEHNR and CDR2 FQNEAQ come from the germline V gene (reference sequence). V is TRBV7-9 and J is TRBJ1-1; 9 bases are shared with TRBD1. The source is a young man in good health. The sequenced material came from naive CD4+ T cells from blood. CDR3 DNA sequence: TGTGCCAGCAGCCGATCGGACAGGGGGAACACTGAAGCTTTCTTT. This translates into CASSRSDRGNTEAFF. The whole variable domain, filled in from reference TRBV7-9 and TRBJ1-1, reads DTGVSQNPRHKITKRGQNVTFRCDPISEHNRLYWYRQTLGQGPEFLTYFQNEAQLEKSRLLSDRFSAERPKGSFSTLEIQRTEQGDSAMYLCASSRSDRGNTEAFFGQGTRLTVV.